This paragraph covers one T cell receptor beta chain sequence. Its antigen is unidentified. These data are taken from a study of T cell responses to AZD1222 COVID-19 vaccine. About the study: Recipients boosted at about 4 weeks or about 12 weeks are pooled.

The method was immunoSEQ multiplex PCR; TCRdb's version includes in-frame clones alone and lacks a portion of them. This repertoire shows around 160,000 clones, approximately 88% found once; its top ten account for roughly 15%. The CDR3 contains 16 residues. V was trimmed by 3 bases and J by 7 bases, leaving 18 bases between them. CDR1 and CDR2 (germline): SGHTA, FQGNSA. Study-level points and caveats: No day 14 peak samples; only post-peak repertoires were characterized. Females outnumbered males among donors, who were mostly white British; clonal diversity was possibly underestimated. Spike-spanning, vaccine-associated CD4 TCRs were dominant at 160-218 and 743-854.

The sequences come from peripheral blood, collected on day 0 of AZD1222 vaccination. The sequence was collected from an adult in good health. The chain carries TRBV7-2 and TRBJ1-4; tentative D call: TRBD1 (6 bases). The CDR3 sequence is CASSFQGTGLGEKLFF. The CDR3 DNA sequence: TGTGCCAGCAGCTTCCAGGGAACAGGGTTAGGTGAAAAACTGTTTTTT.